This is a list of T cell receptor beta chains from one sample in a study of blood T cell repertoires in COVID-19. Profiled with immunoSEQ multiplex PCR; TCRdb holds only in-frame clones, not every one. The sample shows 110,000 to 150,000 clones, 80% to 90% of them seen only once. Sequencing input: peripheral blood. All receptors derive from a man aged 60 to 69 with active or convalescent COVID-19. CDR3s include the opening cysteine and the closing phenylalanine or tryptophan. The D gene is left open where the match is weak. Clone sizes are given selectively: once, few, many, or a class where the clone is expanded.

TRBD1 | - | 16 | TRBJ1-1 | TRBV18 | CASSSTGTGDNTEAFF | TGTGCCAGCTCATCAACCGGGACAGGGGATAACACTGAAGCTTTCTTT
TRBD1 | - | 16 | TRBJ2-3 | TRBV18 | CASSKKGGDGTDTQYF | TGTGCCAGCTCAAAGAAAGGGGGCGACGGCACAGATACGCAGTATTTT
TRBD1 | - | 13 | TRBJ1-1 | TRBV30 | CAWRGQVNTEAFF | TGTGCCTGGAGGGGACAGGTGAACACTGAAGCTTTCTTT
- | once | 15 | TRBJ1-1 | TRBV5-4 | CASSLGGGLNTEAFF | TGTGCCAGCAGCTTGGGCGGAGGCCTGAACACTGAAGCTTTCTTT
TRBD2 | - | 15 | TRBJ2-2 | TRBV6-5 | CASRDSGRAVGELFF | TGTGCCAGCAGGGATAGCGGGAGGGCCGTCGGGGAGCTGTTTTTT
- | many | 17 | TRBJ1-3 | TRBV19 | CASSMGAAGHSGNTIYF | TGTGCCAGTAGTATGGGGGCCGCAGGACACTCTGGAAACACCATATATTTT
- | - | 13 | TRBJ1-2 | TRBV6-5 | CASSFGTNYGYTF | TGTGCCAGCAGTTTCGGGACAAACTATGGCTACACCTTC
TRBD1 | - | 15 | TRBJ1-1 | TRBV18 | CASSLRQGNRAEAFF | TGTGCCAGCTCACTCCGACAGGGCAATAGGGCTGAAGCTTTCTTT
- | - | 15 | TRBJ1-5 | TRBV18 | CASSPERASNQPQHF | TGTGCCAGCTCACCAGAGCGGGCTTCGAATCAGCCCCAGCATTTT
- | - | 13 | TRBJ1-1 | TRBV7-9 | CASSLARSREAFF | TGTGCCAGCAGCTTAGCAAGGTCCCGGGAGGCTTTCTTT
TRBD2 | once | 15 | TRBJ2-1 | TRBV4-3 | CASSLGTSFLGEQFF | TGCGCCAGCAGCCTCGGGACTAGCTTTTTGGGTGAGCAGTTCTTC
- | once | 15 | TRBJ2-7 | TRBV18 | CASSPRTVLSYEQYF | TGTGCCAGCTCACCCCGGACAGTTCTTTCCTACGAGCAGTACTTC
- | - | 14 | TRBJ2-7 | TRBV2 | CASSPATAYYEQYF | TGTGCCAGCAGCCCCGCGACAGCTTACTACGAGCAGTACTTC
TRBD2 | - | 15 | TRBJ2-1 | TRBV27 | CASRRPAVAGDEQFF | TGTGCCAGCAGGCGTCCGGCGGTAGCGGGAGATGAGCAGTTCTTC
TRBD1 | - | 14 | TRBJ2-5 | TRBV5-4 | CASSRDRGLETQYF | TGTGCCAGCAGCAGGGACAGGGGGCTGGAGACCCAGTACTTC
TRBD2 | - | 16 | TRBJ2-3 | TRBV6-2/TRBV6-3 | CASSLGAGDNTDTQYF | TGTGCCAGCAGTTTAGGAGCGGGAGACAACACAGATACGCAGTATTTT
- | - | 16 | TRBJ1-5 | TRBV12-5 | CASGTRRTGKNQPQHF | TGTGCTAGTGGAACTCGACGAACAGGGAAAAATCAGCCCCAGCATTTT
- | - | 15 | TRBJ1-1 | TRBV4-1 | CASSQDRHLGSEAFF | TGCGCCAGCAGCCAAGACAGGCACCTCGGAAGTGAAGCTTTCTTT
- | - | 14 | TRBJ1-1 | TRBV3-1/TRBV3-2 | CASSQGGQNTEAFF | TGTGCCAGCAGCCAAGGGGGACAGAACACTGAAGCTTTCTTT
- | - | 15 | TRBJ1-1 | TRBV19 | CASNLRGNMNTEAFF | TGTGCCAGTAATCTCAGGGGCAACATGAACACTGAAGCTTTCTTT
- | once | 17 | TRBJ1-3 | TRBV5-6 | CASSLVGRTNSGNTIYF | TGTGCCAGCAGCTTAGTCGGACGGACTAACTCTGGAAACACCATATATTTT
TRBD2 | - | 15 | TRBJ2-3 | TRBV15 | CATTPGGTSTDTQYF | TGTGCCACTACTCCCGGGGGGACTAGCACAGATACGCAGTATTTT
TRBD1 | - | 16 | TRBJ1-2 | TRBV6-4 | CASSNLPGTGPYGYTF | TGTGCCAGCAGCAATCTTCCCGGGACAGGACCTTATGGCTACACCTTC
- | once | 14 | TRBJ1-2 | TRBV7-9 | CASSFRGYVDGYTF | TGTGCCAGCAGCTTCAGGGGTTACGTCGATGGCTACACCTTC
- | - | 14 | TRBJ1-1 | TRBV10-3 | CAIGMGGRYTEAFF | TGTGCCATCGGTATGGGGGGGCGTTACACTGAAGCTTTCTTT
- | few | 16 | TRBJ1-2 | TRBV9 | CASSVGNRPRLGGYTF | TGTGCCAGCAGCGTAGGTAACAGGCCCCGTCTGGGTGGCTACACCTTC
TRBD2 | - | 16 | TRBJ2-1 | TRBV19 | CASRQLAGEGYNEQFF | TGTGCCAGTAGGCAGCTAGCGGGAGAGGGATACAATGAGCAGTTCTTC
TRBD2 | - | 17 | TRBJ2-7 | TRBV11-2 | CASSSPGLAGDSYEQYF | TGTGCCAGCAGTTCGCCCGGACTAGCGGGGGACTCCTACGAGCAGTACTTC
TRBD1 | - | 14 | TRBJ1-4 | TRBV4-1 | CASSPRDRLEKLFF | TGCGCCAGCAGCCCCCGGGACAGGCTTGAAAAACTGTTTTTT
- | - | 13 | TRBJ1-1 | TRBV6-5 | CASIGQGLSEAFF | TGTGCCAGCATAGGGCAGGGACTGTCTGAAGCTTTCTTT
- | - | 15 | TRBJ1-6 | TRBV2 | CASRLSGQPTSPLHF | TGTGCCAGCAGACTTTCCGGACAGCCAACATCACCCCTCCACTTT
TRBD2 | - | 17 | TRBJ2-7 | TRBV2 | CASKGRFSGGDPYEQYF | TGTGCCAGCAAGGGGAGATTCAGCGGGGGCGACCCCTACGAGCAGTACTTC
- | - | 17 | TRBJ1-3 | TRBV7-9 | CASSGNGVGTTGNTIYF | TGTGCCAGCAGCGGAAACGGCGTGGGCACAACTGGAAACACCATATATTTT
TRBD1 | few | 14 | TRBJ1-5 | TRBV30 | CAWSRDSSNQPQHF | TGTGCCTGGAGTAGGGACAGTAGCAATCAGCCCCAGCATTTT
TRBD2 | - | 18 | TRBJ2-1 | TRBV24-1 | CATSDLHLTSGKYNEQFF | TGTGCCACCAGTGATTTGCATCTTACTAGCGGGAAGTACAATGAGCAGTTCTTC
- | - | 14 | TRBJ1-4 | TRBV28 | CASTEGIADEKLFF | TGTGCCAGCACCGAGGGGATAGCGGATGAAAAACTGTTTTTT
- | - | 16 | TRBJ2-7 | TRBV15 | CATSRQPAGLIYEQYF | TGTGCCACCAGCAGACAACCCGCAGGTCTGATCTACGAGCAGTACTTC
- | - | 15 | TRBJ1-5 | TRBV5-6 | CASSLKGQRNQPQHF | TGTGCCAGCAGCTTAAAGGGACAACGCAATCAGCCCCAGCATTTT
TRBD1 | - | 12 | TRBJ2-7 | TRBV29-1 | CSVAQGSYEQYF | TGCAGCGTTGCACAGGGGTCCTACGAGCAGTACTTC
TRBD1 | once | 14 | TRBJ1-4 | TRBV7-9 | CASSARQGDEKLFF | TGTGCCAGCAGCGCCCGACAGGGAGATGAAAAACTGTTTTTT
TRBD2 | - | 17 | TRBJ2-5 | TRBV9 | CASSGTEALAGVETQYF | TGTGCCAGCAGCGGAACCGAAGCTCTAGCGGGGGTTGAGACCCAGTACTTC
- | - | 13 | TRBJ1-5 | TRBV12-3/TRBV12-4 | CATAGGPGQPQHF | TGTGCCACAGCGGGAGGTCCGGGACAGCCCCAGCATTTT
- | - | 13 | TRBJ1-2 | TRBV5-1 | CASSLQGNDGYTF | TGCGCCAGCAGCTTACAGGGTAACGATGGCTACACCTTC
- | - | 15 | TRBJ1-1 | TRBV4-1 | CASSPSPGASTEAFF | TGCGCCAGCAGCCCCTCTCCAGGGGCAAGCACTGAAGCTTTCTTT
- | few | 15 | TRBJ1-2 | TRBV4-3 | CASSQGLDRLEGYTF | TGCGCCAGCAGCCAAGGCCTCGACAGGCTGGAAGGCTACACCTTC
- | - | 13 | TRBJ1-1 | TRBV5-1 | CASSPRWNTEAFF | TGCGCCAGCAGTCCCCGGTGGAACACTGAAGCTTTCTTT
TRBD1 | - | 16 | TRBJ2-1 | TRBV5-1 | CASSSTTGTGYNEQFF | TGCGCCAGCAGCTCTACCACCGGGACAGGATACAATGAGCAGTTCTTC
- | - | 14 | TRBJ1-1 | TRBV19 | CASSIYRGNTEAFF | TGTGCCAGTAGTATATATCGGGGGAACACTGAAGCTTTCTTT
TRBD2 | - | 15 | TRBJ2-5 | TRBV19 | CASSIAGTSGETQYF | TGTGCCAGTAGTATAGCGGGGACTAGCGGAGAGACCCAGTACTTC
TRBD2 | few | 12 | TRBJ2-1 | TRBV9 | CASSVSREGLVF | TGTGCCAGCAGCGTATCGCGGGAGGGTTTGGTCTTC
- | - | 11 | TRBJ2-1 | TRBV7-2 | CASSLVYEQFF | TGTGCCAGCAGCTTAGTATATGAGCAGTTCTTC
- | - | 11 | TRBJ1-1 | TRBV28 | CASTLGARTFF | TGTGCCAGCACCTTGGGGGCGCGTACTTTCTTT
TRBD1 | few | 13 | TRBJ1-2 | TRBV24-1 | CATSDPTGNGYTF | TGTGCCACCAGTGACCCGACAGGGAATGGCTACACCTTC
TRBD1 | - | 17 | TRBJ2-1 | TRBV11-2 | CASSFNPRGQGSREQFF | TGTGCCAGCAGCTTCAACCCCCGAGGACAGGGGTCCAGAGAGCAGTTCTTC